One T cell receptor (beta chain) is described in this entry. The target antigen is unknown. This record comes from a study of T cell repertoires in cytomegalovirus infection. At the level of the study: Recently identified HLA-C-restricted CMV epitopes were used, and well-studied HLA-B-restricted CMV epitopes were used as well. The study, taken as a whole, reports: HLA-C-restricted CMV-specific TCR beta clonotypes were dominant in the ex vivo response. People with CMV and the relevant HLA were identified by cumulative public TCR beta family frequency.

Germline V gene sequence: CDR1 MDHEN, CDR2 SYDVKM. This CDR3 has 15 amino acids. V lost 5 bases to trimming and J lost 3 bases, with 16 bases between them. Each CDR3 protein gets one entry after TCRdb re-called the reads with MiXCR. This sample has approximately 730,000 distinct CDR3 sequences; roughly 33% occur once, and the top ten carry 18%. The chain employs TRBV28 and TRBJ1-1, with TRBD1 as a possible D gene (6 bases). Sequenced material: cultured PBMCs, taken from culture after CMV antigen stimulation. This receptor was taken from a human donor in good health (CMV status not recorded). Some clones in this sample may be carry-over from other donors' samples. This CDR3 is CASSTVSQGDTEAFF. DNA of the CDR3: TGTGCCAGCAGTACAGTGTCACAGGGCGACACTGAAGCTTTCTTT.